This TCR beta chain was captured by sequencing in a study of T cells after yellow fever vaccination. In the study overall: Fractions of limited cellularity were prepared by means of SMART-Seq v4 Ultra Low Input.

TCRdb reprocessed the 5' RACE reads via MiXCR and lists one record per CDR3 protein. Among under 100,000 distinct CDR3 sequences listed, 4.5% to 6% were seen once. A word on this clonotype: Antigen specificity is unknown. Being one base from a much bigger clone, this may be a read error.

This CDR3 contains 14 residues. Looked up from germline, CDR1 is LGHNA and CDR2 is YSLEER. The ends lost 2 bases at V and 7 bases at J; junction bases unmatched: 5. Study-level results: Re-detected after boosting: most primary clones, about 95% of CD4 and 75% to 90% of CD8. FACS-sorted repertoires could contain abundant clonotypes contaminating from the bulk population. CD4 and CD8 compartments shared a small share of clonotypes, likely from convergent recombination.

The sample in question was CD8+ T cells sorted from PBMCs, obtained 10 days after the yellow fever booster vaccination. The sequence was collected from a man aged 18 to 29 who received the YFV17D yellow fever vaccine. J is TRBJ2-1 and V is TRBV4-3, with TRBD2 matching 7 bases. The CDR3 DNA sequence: TGCGCCAGCAGCCAACTTACCGGGGGGAATGAGCAGTTCTTC. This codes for CASSQLTGGNEQFF.